A single sample gave rise to the 15 T cell receptor beta chains below, sequenced in a study of naive and memory T cell subsets. These receptors have no known antigen. Study conclusions and caveats: Naive repertoires, especially CD8, held a few larger clonotypes, possibly memory cells re-expressing CD45RA.

An equimolar mix of two oligonucleotides served as the beta constant-region primer for TRBC1 and TRBC2. Four rounds of PCR amplified the ligated cDNA using nested alpha and beta constant-region primers plus SP2. One entry per CDR3 protein results from TCRdb running MiXCR on the UMI-ligation and nested PCR reads. The data hold about 140,000 distinct CDR3 sequences, with approximately 20% observed a single time. Specimen: naive CD8+ T cells from blood. Every receptor here comes from a human donor in good health.

This clonotype was recorded a few times. V usage is TRBV2 and J usage is TRBJ2-1, with 7 bases that match TRBD2. The CDR3 covers 17 residues. The ends lost 2 bases at V and 3 bases at J; junction bases unmatched: 10. Germline CDR1 SNHLY, CDR2 FYNNEI. The CDR3 spells CASSETPMGGSYNEQFF. In DNA form, the CDR3 reads TGTGCCAGCAGTGAAACCCCCATGGGAGGGAGCTACAATGAGCAGTTCTTC.

This clonotype was observed a handful of times. As DNA, the CDR3 is TGTGCCAGCAGTTTAACCAGAACATATGGCTACACCTTC. Amino acids: CASSLTRTYGYTF. This rearrangement joins TRBV28 to TRBJ1-2; D ambiguous. V was clipped by 2 bases and J by 5 bases, with 9 bases between them. The CDR3 length is 13 residues. From germline, CDR1 is MDHEN and CDR2 SYDVKM.

This clonotype was seen a handful of times. J is TRBJ2-4 and V is TRBV2; TRBD1 aligns across 7 bases. The CDR3 extends over 12 amino acids. The germline V gene encodes CDR1 SNHLY and CDR2 FYNNEI. For the CDR3, the DNA is TGTGCAGTACAGGGGGCCAAAAACATTCAGTACTTC. This encodes CAVQGAKNIQYF. Combining the CDR3 with reference TRBV2 and TRBJ2-4 gives the whole variable domain EPEVTQTPSHQVTQMGQEVILRCVPISNHLYFYWYRQILGQKVEFLVSFYNNEISEKSEIFDDQFSVERPDGSNFTLKIRSTKLEDSAMYFCAVQGAKNIQYFGAGTRLSVL.

This clonotype was counted between two and nine times. The J gene is TRBJ2-7, the V gene TRBV9; the match to TRBD1 covers 7 bases. V gave up 4 bases and J gave up 5 bases; unmatched junction bases: 15. This CDR3 region has 16 residues. Germline V gene lookup returns CDR1 SGDLS and CDR2 YYNGEE. In DNA form, the CDR3 reads TGTGCCAGCAGCCCCTGGGACAGTAGGGGTTTCGACGAGCAGTACTTC. Protein product: CASSPWDSRGFDEQYF.

The chain joins TRBV28 to TRBJ2-4; D is tentatively TRBD1 or TRBD2 (5 bases each). The CDR3 contains 16 residues. Trimming pared 5 bases from V and 7 bases from J, leaving 21 bases between. The germline V gene encodes CDR1 MDHEN and CDR2 SYDVKM. CDR3 amino acids: CASSNPGRDTRNIQYF. The CDR3 DNA sequence: TGTGCCAGCAGTAACCCGGGACGAGACACCCGTAACATTCAGTACTTC.

J is TRBJ2-7 and V is TRBV15; 8 bases agree with TRBD1. The CDR3 loop spans 14 amino acids. J lost 0 bases, V lost 3 bases, and 1 base had no gene match. CDR1 is LNHNV, CDR2 YYDKDF, per germline (reference sequence). Written as DNA, the CDR3 is TGTGCCACCAGCAGGGACAGGGTCTCCTACGAGCAGTACTTC. Amino acids: CATSRDRVSYEQYF.

This clonotype was seen more than once but under ten times. The chain employs TRBV11-2 and TRBJ2-3; a weak D match, TRBD2 (6 bases). The CDR3 contains 13 residues. Deletions cut 10 bases from V and 4 bases from J, with 15 bases between. CDR1 is SGHAT and CDR2 is FQNNGV in the germline V gene. CDR3 in DNA: TGTGCCACCGGTACGGGAGTGGCAGATACGCAGTATTTT. It translates to CATGTGVADTQYF.

In this sample, this clonotype turned up a few times. The chain carries TRBV4-3 and TRBJ2-5; D is unresolved. V lost 1 base and J 5 bases, leaving 14 bases between the germline ends. The CDR3 loop spans 15 amino acids. Germline values: CDR1 LGHNA, CDR2 YSLEER. This CDR3 is CASSQVIDRPETQYF. CDR3 in DNA: TGCGCCAGCAGCCAAGTGATCGACCGGCCGGAGACCCAGTACTTC.

V is TRBV5-1 and J is TRBJ2-7; either TRBD1 or TRBD2 may fit D (5 bases each). Germline CDR1 is SGHRS and CDR2 is YFSETQ. This CDR3 is 20 amino acids long. Trimming removed 1 base from V and 3 bases from J, with 29 bases in between. CDR3 sequence (DNA): TGCGCCAGCAGCTTGATCCGGGACCAGCCCTTCGTTACTTCAGTCTACGAGCAGTACTTC. It codes for CASSLIRDQPFVTSVYEQYF. Using reference TRBV5-1 and TRBJ2-7 for the parts outside the CDR3, the full variable domain is KAGVTQTPRYLIKTRGQQVTLSCSPISGHRSVSWYQQTPGQGLQFLFEYFSETQRNKGNFPGRFSGRQFSNSRSEMNVSTLELGDSALYLCASSLIRDQPFVTSVYEQYFGPGTRLTVT.

On this clonotype itself: The junction departs from germline at one end; a sequencing error may be responsible. J is TRBJ2-1 and V is TRBV24-1; the match to TRBD2 covers 10 bases. This CDR3 spans 13 amino acids. CDR1 and CDR2 from the germline V gene are KGHDR and SFDVKD. CDR3 DNA: TGTGCCACCAGTGACACCAGCGGGGGGGGTAGGCTCTTC. Protein sequence: CATSDTSGGGRLF.

This sequence joins TRBV7-9 and TRBJ1-4; possible D gene TRBD1, 5 bases. V shed 4 bases and J shed 12 bases, with 9 bases lying between them. CDR1 is SEHNR, CDR2 FQNEAQ, per germline (reference sequence). The CDR3 runs to 11 residues. The CDR3, as DNA: TGTGCCAGCAGCTGGACAAACGAACTGTTTTTT. It is translated as CASSWTNELFF.

The chain carries TRBV29-1 and TRBJ2-2, with D hard to call. Germline loops: CDR1 SQVTM, CDR2 ANQGSEA. CDR3 length equals 12 residues. Trimming pared 2 bases from V and 6 bases from J, leaving 7 bases between. As DNA, the CDR3 is TGCAGCGTTGAATACAACCCCGGGGAGCTGTTTTTT. Its translation is CSVEYNPGELFF.

This clonotype was detected only a few times. The chain recombines TRBV28 with TRBJ2-3; D assignment may be TRBD1 or TRBD2 (6 bases each). Germline V gives CDR1 MDHEN, CDR2 SYDVKM. Trimming stripped 2 bases from V and 2 bases from J, with 11 bases between. CDR3 length equals 15 residues. The CDR3 nucleotides are TGTGCCAGCAGTTTACCGGGGGCATCCACAGATACGCAGTATTTT. This sequence encodes CASSLPGASTDTQYF.

V gene TRBV7-8 combines with J gene TRBJ1-1; D might be TRBD1 (6 bases). Per germline, CDR1 SGHVS and CDR2 FQNEAQ. The CDR3 is 15 residues long. V lost 5 bases and J lost 3, with 16 bases in between. CDR3 region: CASSPSGGQDTEAFF. The CDR3 DNA reads as TGTGCCAGCAGCCCGTCGGGGGGGCAAGACACTGAAGCTTTCTTT.

This clonotype was counted a few times. V and J are TRBV20-1 and TRBJ2-7, with 8 bases fitting TRBD2. The J segment lost 4 bases and the V segment lost 0 bases, leaving 11 bases of the junction unmatched. Per germline, CDR1 DFQATT and CDR2 SNEGSKA (reference sequence). The CDR3 loop spans 16 amino acids. The CDR3 reads CSARDLLGLVVYEQYF. DNA for the CDR3: TGCAGTGCTAGAGATCTTCTGGGACTAGTAGTGTACGAGCAGTACTTC.